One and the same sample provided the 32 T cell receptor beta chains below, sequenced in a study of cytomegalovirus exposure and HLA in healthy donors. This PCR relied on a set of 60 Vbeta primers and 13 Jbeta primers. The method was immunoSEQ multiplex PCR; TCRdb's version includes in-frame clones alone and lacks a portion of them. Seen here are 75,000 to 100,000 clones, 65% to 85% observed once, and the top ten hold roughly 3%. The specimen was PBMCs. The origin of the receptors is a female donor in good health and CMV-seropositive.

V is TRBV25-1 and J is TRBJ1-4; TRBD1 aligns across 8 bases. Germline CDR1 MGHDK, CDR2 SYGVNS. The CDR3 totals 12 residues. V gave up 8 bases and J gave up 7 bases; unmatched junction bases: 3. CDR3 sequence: CASGQGGEKLFF. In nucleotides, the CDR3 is TGTGCCAGCGGACAGGGAGGTGAAAAACTGTTTTTT.

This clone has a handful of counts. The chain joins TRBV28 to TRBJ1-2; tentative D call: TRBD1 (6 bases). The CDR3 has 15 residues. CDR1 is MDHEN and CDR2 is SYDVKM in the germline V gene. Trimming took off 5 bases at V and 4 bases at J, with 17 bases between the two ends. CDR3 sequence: CASSPGTHTSYGYTF. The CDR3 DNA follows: TGTGCCAGCAGTCCCGGGACACACACCTCCTATGGCTACACCTTC.

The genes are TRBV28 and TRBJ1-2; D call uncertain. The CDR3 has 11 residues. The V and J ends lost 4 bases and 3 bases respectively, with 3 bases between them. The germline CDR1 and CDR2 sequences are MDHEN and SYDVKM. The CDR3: CASSSYYGYTF. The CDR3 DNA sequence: TGTGCCAGCAGTTCATACTATGGCTACACCTTC.

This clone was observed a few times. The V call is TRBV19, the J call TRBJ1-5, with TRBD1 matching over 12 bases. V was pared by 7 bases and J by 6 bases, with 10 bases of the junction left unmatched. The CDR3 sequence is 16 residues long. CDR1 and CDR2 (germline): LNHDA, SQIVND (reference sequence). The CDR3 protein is CASTHRGTGGFQPQHF. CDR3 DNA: TGTGCCAGTACCCATAGGGGGACAGGGGGCTTTCAGCCCCAGCATTTT.

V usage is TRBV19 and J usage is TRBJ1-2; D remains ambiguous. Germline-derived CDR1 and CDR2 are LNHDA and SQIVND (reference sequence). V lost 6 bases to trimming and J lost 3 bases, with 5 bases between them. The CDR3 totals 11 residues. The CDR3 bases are TGTGCCAGTAGCCCGGACTATGGCTACACCTTC. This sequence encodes CASSPDYGYTF.

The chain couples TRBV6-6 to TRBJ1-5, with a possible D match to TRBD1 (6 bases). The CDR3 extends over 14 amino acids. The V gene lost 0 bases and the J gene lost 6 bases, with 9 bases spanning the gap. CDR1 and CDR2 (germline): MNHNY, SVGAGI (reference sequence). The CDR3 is CASSYSEGGQPQHF. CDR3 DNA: TGTGCCAGCAGTTACTCAGAAGGGGGTCAGCCCCAGCATTTT.

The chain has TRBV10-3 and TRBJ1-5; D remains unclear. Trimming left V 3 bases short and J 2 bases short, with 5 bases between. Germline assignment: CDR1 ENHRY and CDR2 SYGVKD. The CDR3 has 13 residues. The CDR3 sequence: CAISDIGNQPQHF. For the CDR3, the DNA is TGTGCCATCAGTGATATTGGCAATCAGCCCCAGCATTTT.

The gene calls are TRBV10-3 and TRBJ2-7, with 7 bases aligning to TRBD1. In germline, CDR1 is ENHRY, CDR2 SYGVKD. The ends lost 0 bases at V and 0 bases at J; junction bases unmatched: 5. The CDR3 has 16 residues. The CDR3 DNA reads TGTGCCATCAGTGAGTCGACAGGGAGCACCTCCTACGAGCAGTACTTC. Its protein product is CAISESTGSTSYEQYF.

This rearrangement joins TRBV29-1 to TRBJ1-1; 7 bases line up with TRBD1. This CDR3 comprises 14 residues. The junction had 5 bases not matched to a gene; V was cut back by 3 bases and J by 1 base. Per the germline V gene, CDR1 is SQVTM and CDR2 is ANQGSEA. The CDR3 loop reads CSVEKGAANTEAFF. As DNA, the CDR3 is TGCAGCGTTGAGAAGGGGGCTGCGAACACTGAAGCTTTCTTT.

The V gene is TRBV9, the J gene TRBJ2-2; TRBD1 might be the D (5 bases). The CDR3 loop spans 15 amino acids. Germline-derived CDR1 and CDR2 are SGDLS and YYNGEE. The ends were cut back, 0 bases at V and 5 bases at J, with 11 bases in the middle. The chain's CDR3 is CASSVGGVGTGELFF. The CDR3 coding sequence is TGTGCCAGCAGCGTAGGGGGCGTGGGAACCGGGGAGCTGTTTTTT.

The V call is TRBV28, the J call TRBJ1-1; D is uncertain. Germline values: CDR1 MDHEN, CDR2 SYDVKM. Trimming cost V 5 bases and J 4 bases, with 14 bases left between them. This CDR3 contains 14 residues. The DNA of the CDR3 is TGTGCCAGCAGTCCACCGGAGAGGGTCACTGAAGCTTTCTTT. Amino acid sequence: CASSPPERVTEAFF.

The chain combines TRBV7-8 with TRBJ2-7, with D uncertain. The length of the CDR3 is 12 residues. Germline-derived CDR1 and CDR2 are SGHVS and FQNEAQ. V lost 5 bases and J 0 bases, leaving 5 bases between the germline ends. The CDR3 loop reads CASSGPSYEQYF. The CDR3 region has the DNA TGTGCCAGCAGCGGGCCCTCCTACGAGCAGTACTTC.

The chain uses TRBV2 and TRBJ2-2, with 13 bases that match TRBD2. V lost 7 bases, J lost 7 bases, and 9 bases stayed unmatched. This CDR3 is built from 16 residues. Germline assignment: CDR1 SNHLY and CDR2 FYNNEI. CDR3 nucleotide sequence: TGTGCCAGCACGGGCACTAGCGGGGGGGCCGGCGGGGAGCTGTTTTTT. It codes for CASTGTSGGAGGELFF.

CDR3 bases: TGCGCCAGCAGCCATAGAGCCGGGACAGGGAGCGCCTACGAGCAGTACTTC. Translated: CASSHRAGTGSAYEQYF. This chain connects TRBV4-1 to TRBJ2-7; TRBD1 matches 9 bases. The CDR3 extends over 17 amino acids. Germline CDR1 and CDR2: MGHRA and YSYEKL. V shed 3 bases and J 2 bases; nucleotides not matched to a gene: 11.

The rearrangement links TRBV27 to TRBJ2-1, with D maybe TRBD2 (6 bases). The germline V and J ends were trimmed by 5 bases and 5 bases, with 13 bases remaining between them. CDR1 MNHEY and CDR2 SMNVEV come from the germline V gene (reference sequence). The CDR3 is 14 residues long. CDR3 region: CASSGGTRHNEQFF. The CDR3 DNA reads TGTGCCAGCAGTGGGGGGACTCGCCACAATGAGCAGTTCTTC.

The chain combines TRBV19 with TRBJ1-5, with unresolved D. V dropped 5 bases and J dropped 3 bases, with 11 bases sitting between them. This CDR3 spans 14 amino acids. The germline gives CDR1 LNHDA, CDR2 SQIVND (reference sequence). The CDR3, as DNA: TGTGCCAGTAGTCCAGGTCGCACCAATCAGCCCCAGCATTTT. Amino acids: CASSPGRTNQPQHF.

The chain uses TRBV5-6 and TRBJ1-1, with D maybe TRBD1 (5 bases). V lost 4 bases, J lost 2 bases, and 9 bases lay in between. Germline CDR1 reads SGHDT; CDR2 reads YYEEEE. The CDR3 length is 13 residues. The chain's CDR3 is CASSATGNTEAFF. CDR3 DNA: TGTGCCAGCAGCGCCACAGGTAACACTGAAGCTTTCTTT. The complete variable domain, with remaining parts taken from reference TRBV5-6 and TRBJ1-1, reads DAGVTQSPTHLIKTRGQQVTLRCSPKSGHDTVSWYQQALGQGPQFIFQYYEEEERQRGNFPDRFSGHQFPNYSSELNVNALLLGDSALYLCASSATGNTEAFFGQGTRLTVV.

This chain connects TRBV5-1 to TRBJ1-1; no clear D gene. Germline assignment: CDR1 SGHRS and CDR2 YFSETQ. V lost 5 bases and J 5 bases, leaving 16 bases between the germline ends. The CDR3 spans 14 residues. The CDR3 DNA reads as TGCGCCAGCAGAATGTTGAGCGAGGGAACTGAAGCTTTCTTT. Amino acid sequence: CASRMLSEGTEAFF.

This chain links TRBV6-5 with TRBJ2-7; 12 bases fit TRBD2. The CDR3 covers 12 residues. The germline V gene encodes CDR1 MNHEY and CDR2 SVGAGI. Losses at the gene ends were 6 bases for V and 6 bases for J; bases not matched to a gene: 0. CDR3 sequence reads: CASRLAGGEQYF. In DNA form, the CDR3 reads TGTGCCAGCAGACTAGCGGGAGGCGAGCAGTACTTC.

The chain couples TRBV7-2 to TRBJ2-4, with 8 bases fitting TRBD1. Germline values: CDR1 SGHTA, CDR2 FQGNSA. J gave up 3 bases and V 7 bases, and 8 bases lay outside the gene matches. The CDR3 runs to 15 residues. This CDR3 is CASNRKQGDKNIQYF. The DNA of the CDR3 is TGTGCCAGCAACCGTAAACAGGGGGACAAAAACATTCAGTACTTC.

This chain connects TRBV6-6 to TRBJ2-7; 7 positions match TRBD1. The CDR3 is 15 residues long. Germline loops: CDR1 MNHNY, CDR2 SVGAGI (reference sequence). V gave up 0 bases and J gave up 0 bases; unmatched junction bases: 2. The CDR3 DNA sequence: TGTGCCAGCAGTTACTCGGGGGACAGCTCCTACGAGCAGTACTTC. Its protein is CASSYSGDSSYEQYF.

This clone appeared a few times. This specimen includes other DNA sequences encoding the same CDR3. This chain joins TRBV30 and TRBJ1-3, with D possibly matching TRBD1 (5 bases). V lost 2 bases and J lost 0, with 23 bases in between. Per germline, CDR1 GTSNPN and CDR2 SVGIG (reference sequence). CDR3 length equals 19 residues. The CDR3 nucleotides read TGTGCCTGGAGTTTTCGGGCGGGGACCCAGAAACGCTCTGGAAACACCATATATTTT. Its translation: CAWSFRAGTQKRSGNTIYF.

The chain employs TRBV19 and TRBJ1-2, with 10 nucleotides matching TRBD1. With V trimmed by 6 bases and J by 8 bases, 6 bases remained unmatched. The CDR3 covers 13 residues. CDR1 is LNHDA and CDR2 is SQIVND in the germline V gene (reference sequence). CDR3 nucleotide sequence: TGTGCCAGTAGCCTGGGACAGGGGTCAGGCTACACCTTC. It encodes CASSLGQGSGYTF.

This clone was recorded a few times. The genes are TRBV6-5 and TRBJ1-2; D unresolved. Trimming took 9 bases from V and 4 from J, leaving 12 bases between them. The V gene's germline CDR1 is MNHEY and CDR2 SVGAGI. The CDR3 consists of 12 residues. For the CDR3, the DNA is TGTGCCAGTTCTCCCCTCGGCTATGGCTACACCTTC. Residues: CASSPLGYGYTF.

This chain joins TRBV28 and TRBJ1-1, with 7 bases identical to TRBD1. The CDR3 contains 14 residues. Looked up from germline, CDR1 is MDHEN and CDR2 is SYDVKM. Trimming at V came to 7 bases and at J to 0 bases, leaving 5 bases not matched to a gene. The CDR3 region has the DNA TGTGCCAGCAAATTGACAGGGTTGAACACTGAAGCTTTCTTT. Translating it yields CASKLTGLNTEAFF.

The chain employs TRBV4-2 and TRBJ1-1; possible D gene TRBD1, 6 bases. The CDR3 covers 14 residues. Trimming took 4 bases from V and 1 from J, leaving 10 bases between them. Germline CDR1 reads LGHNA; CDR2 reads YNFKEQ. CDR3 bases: TGTGCCAGCAGCCGACAGGACAGGAACACTGAAGCTTTCTTT. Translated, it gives CASSRQDRNTEAFF.

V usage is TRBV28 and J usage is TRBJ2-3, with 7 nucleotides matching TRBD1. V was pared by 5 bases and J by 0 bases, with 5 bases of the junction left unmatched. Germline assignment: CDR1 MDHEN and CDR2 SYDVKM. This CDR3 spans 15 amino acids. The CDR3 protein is CASSRTGGSTDTQYF. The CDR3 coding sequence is TGTGCCAGCAGTCGGACAGGCGGTAGCACAGATACGCAGTATTTT.

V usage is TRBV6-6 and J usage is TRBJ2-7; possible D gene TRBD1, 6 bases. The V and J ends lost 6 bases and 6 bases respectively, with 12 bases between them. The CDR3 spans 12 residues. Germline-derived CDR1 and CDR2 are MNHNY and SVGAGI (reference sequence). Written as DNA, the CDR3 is TGTGCCAGCAGGTTGACAGGTTCCGAGCAGTACTTC. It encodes CASRLTGSEQYF.

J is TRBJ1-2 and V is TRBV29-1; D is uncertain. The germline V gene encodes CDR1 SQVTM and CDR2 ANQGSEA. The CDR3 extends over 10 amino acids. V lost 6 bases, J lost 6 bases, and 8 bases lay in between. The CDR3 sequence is CSVSEDGYTF. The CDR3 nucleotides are TGCAGCGTCTCGGAGGATGGCTACACCTTC.

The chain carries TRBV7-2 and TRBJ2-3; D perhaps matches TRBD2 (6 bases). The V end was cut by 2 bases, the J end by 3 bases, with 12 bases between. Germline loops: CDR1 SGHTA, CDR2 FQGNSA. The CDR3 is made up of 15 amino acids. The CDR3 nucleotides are TGTGCCAGCAGCTTACCGGCGGGACCGACAGATACGCAGTATTTT. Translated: CASSLPAGPTDTQYF.

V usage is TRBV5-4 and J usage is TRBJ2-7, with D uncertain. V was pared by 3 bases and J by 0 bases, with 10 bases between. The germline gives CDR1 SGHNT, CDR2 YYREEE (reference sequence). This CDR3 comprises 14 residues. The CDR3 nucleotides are TGTGCCAGCAGCTCGTACGGTAGCTCCTACGAGCAGTACTTC. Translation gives CASSSYGSSYEQYF.

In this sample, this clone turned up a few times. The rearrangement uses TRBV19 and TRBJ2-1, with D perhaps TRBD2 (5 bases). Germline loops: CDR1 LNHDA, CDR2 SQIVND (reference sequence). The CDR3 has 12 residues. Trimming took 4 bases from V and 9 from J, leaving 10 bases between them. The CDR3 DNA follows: TGTGCCAGTAGTACACTAGTCGGTGAGCAGTTCTTC. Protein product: CASSTLVGEQFF.